The clone carrying this T cell receptor beta chain was detected only a few times. The antigen remains unidentified. This CDR3 spans 15 amino acids. Germline V gene lookup returns CDR1 SGHTA and CDR2 FQGTGA. The V end lost 5 bases, the J end lost 3 bases, and 15 bases lay between the germline ends. The entirety of the isolated RNA underwent reverse transcription, so expressed TCRB transcripts were sequenced. Some clones are missing from TCRdb's copy, which holds only in-frame ones; the method was immunoSEQ multiplex PCR. Seen here are about 930,000 clones, 15% to 20% observed once, and the top ten hold about 0.02%. This sample was included in a study of beta chain features in type 1 diabetes. Donors underwent one heparinised blood draw, about 120 mL on average. Study-wide results and limits: Patients' naive, central memory and Treg TCRB repertoires seemed closer to one another than those of healthy donors.

The V call is TRBV7-3, the J call TRBJ2-3; D perhaps matches TRBD2 (5 bases). The TCR sequence derives from a woman aged 18-30 years in good health. The sequenced material came from naive CD4+ T cells from blood. In DNA form, the CDR3 reads TGTGCCAGCAGCCCAACTAGAGGGTCTACAGATACGCAGTATTTT. Protein sequence: CASSPTRGSTDTQYF.